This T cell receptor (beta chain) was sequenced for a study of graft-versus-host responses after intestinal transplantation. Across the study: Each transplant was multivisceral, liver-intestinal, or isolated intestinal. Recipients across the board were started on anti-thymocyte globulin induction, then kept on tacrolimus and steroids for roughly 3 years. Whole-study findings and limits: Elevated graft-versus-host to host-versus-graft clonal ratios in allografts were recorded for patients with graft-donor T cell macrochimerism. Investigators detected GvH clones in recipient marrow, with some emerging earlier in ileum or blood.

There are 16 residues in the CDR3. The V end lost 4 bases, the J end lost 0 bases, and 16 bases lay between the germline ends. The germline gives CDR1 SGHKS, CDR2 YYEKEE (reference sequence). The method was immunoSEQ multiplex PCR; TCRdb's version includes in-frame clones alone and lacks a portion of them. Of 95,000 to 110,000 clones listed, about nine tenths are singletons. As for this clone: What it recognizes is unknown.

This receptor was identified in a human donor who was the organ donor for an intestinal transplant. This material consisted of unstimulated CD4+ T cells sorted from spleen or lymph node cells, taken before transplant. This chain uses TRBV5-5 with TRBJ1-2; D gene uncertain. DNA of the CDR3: TGTGCCAGCAGCATGTTTTCTGTGGAAGCTAACTATGGCTACACCTTC. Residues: CASSMFSVEANYGYTF.